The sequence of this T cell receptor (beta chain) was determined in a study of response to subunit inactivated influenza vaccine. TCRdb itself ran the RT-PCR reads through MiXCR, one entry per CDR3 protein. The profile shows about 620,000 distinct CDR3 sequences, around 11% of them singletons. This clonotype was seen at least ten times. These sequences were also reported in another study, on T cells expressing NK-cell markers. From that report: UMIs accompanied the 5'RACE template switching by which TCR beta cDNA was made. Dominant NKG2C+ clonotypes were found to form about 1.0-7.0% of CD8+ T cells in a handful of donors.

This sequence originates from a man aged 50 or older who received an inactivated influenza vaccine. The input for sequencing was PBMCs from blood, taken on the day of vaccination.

The CDR3 protein is CASSYAPLAGARNEQFF. CDR3 sequence (DNA): TGTGCCAGCAGTTACGCTCCTTTAGCGGGAGCTAGAAATGAGCAGTTCTTC. The genes are TRBV27 and TRBJ2-1, with TRBD2 matching 9 bases. The CDR3 sequence is 17 residues long. Germline V CDR1 and CDR2: MNHEY, SMNVEV (reference sequence). The ends lost 4 bases at V and 7 bases at J; junction bases unmatched: 14.